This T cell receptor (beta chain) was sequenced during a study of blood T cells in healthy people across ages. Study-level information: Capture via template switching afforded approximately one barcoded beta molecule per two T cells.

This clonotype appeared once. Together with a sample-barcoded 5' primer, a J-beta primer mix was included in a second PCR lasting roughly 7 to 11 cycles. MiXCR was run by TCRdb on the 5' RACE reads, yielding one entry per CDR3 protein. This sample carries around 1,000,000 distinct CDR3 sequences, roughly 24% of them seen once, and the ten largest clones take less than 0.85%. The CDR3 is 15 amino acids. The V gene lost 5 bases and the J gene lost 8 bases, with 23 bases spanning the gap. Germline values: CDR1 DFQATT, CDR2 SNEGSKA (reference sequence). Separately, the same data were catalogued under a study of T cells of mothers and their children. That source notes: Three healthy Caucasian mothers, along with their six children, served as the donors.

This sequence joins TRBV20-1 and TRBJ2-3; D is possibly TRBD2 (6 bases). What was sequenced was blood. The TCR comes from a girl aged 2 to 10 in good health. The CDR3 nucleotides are TGCAGTGCTTACGGCCCCGGGGGTCTAACGGGTACGCAGTATTTT. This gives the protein CSAYGPGGLTGTQYF.